Listed below are T cell receptor beta chains from one sample, sequenced in a study of a mutant IDH1 vaccine in newly diagnosed glioma. Using immunoSEQ multiplex PCR, the repertoire was profiled, and TCRdb retains in-frame clones only, with some absent. The sample has around 61,000 clones; about 71% are singletons. Antigens of these TCRs are unknown. The specimen was PBMCs, collected from a glioma patient whose treatment included an IDH1 peptide vaccine. Receptors were obtained from a man aged 50 to 60 with glioma. Each CDR3 is given with its conserved first and last residue. A D gene is named only where the DNA matches it firmly. Clone size is not always given. Where it is, it says once, few, many or a class for expanded clones.

clone_size: .; d_call: .; j_call: TRBJ1-1; v_call: TRBV15; cdr3_length: 15; cdr3_aa: CATSRDYGTDTEAFF; cdr3_nt: TGTGCCACCAGCAGAGACTACGGGACCGATACTGAAGCTTTCTTT
clone_size: .; d_call: .; j_call: TRBJ2-6; v_call: TRBV4-1; cdr3_length: 15; cdr3_aa: CASSQEGTGANVLTF; cdr3_nt: TGCGCCAGCAGCCAAGAGGGTACCGGGGCCAACGTCCTGACTTTC
clone_size: few; d_call: .; j_call: TRBJ1-5; v_call: TRBV30; cdr3_length: 13; cdr3_aa: CAWSPTVNQPQHF; cdr3_nt: TGTGCCTGGAGTCCGACAGTGAATCAGCCCCAGCATTTT
clone_size: .; d_call: TRBD1; j_call: TRBJ1-2; v_call: TRBV29-1; cdr3_length: 14; cdr3_aa: CSVDGYRGGDGYTF; cdr3_nt: TGCAGCGTTGACGGATACAGGGGAGGAGATGGCTACACCTTC
clone_size: .; d_call: TRBD1; j_call: TRBJ2-2; v_call: TRBV27; cdr3_length: 14; cdr3_aa: CASRIGTATGELFF; cdr3_nt: TGTGCCAGCAGGATTGGGACAGCCACCGGGGAGCTGTTTTTT
clone_size: .; d_call: .; j_call: TRBJ2-7; v_call: TRBV7-2; cdr3_length: 14; cdr3_aa: CASSLEGGPYEQYF; cdr3_nt: TGTGCCAGCAGCTTAGAAGGGGGACCGTACGAGCAGTACTTC
clone_size: .; d_call: .; j_call: TRBJ2-2; v_call: TRBV6-6; cdr3_length: 14; cdr3_aa: CASSYRTLTGELFF; cdr3_nt: TGTGCCAGCAGTTACCGGACACTCACCGGGGAGCTGTTTTTT
clone_size: .; d_call: .; j_call: TRBJ2-2; v_call: TRBV7-2; cdr3_length: 12; cdr3_aa: CASSIGGGELFF; cdr3_nt: TGTGCCAGCAGCATCGGAGGGGGGGAGCTGTTTTTT
clone_size: .; d_call: .; j_call: TRBJ2-7; v_call: TRBV7-2; cdr3_length: 12; cdr3_aa: CASSLEFNEQYF; cdr3_nt: TGTGCCAGCAGCTTAGAGTTCAACGAGCAGTACTTC
clone_size: once; d_call: .; j_call: TRBJ2-5; v_call: TRBV30; cdr3_length: 13; cdr3_aa: CAWSGGPRETQYF; cdr3_nt: TGTGCCTGGAGTGGGGGTCCCCGGGAGACCCAGTACTTC
clone_size: .; d_call: .; j_call: TRBJ1-6; v_call: TRBV30; cdr3_length: 15; cdr3_aa: CAWGAPSNYNSPLHF; cdr3_nt: TGTGCCTGGGGGGCCCCTAGCAACTATAATTCACCCCTCCACTTT
clone_size: once; d_call: TRBD2; j_call: TRBJ2-1; v_call: TRBV7-9; cdr3_length: 12; cdr3_aa: CASSFTLAGQFF; cdr3_nt: TGTGCCAGCAGCTTTACTCTAGCGGGACAGTTCTTC
clone_size: .; d_call: TRBD1; j_call: TRBJ1-5; v_call: TRBV6-5; cdr3_length: 12; cdr3_aa: CASGQGNQPQHF; cdr3_nt: TGTGCCAGCGGACAGGGCAATCAGCCCCAGCATTTT
clone_size: few; d_call: .; j_call: TRBJ1-2; v_call: TRBV6-1; cdr3_length: 14; cdr3_aa: CASTQARGPYGYTF; cdr3_nt: TGTGCCAGCACACAAGCCAGGGGTCCCTATGGCTACACCTTC
clone_size: .; d_call: .; j_call: TRBJ2-1; v_call: TRBV4-1; cdr3_length: 15; cdr3_aa: CASSQTFLDPNEQFF; cdr3_nt: TGCGCCAGCAGCCAAACCTTCCTAGATCCTAATGAGCAGTTCTTC
clone_size: .; d_call: TRBD1; j_call: TRBJ1-4; v_call: TRBV6-6; cdr3_length: 13; cdr3_aa: CASSDRESEKLFF; cdr3_nt: TGTGCCAGCAGCGACAGGGAGTCTGAAAAACTGTTTTTT
clone_size: .; d_call: .; j_call: TRBJ1-1; v_call: TRBV6-4; cdr3_length: 13; cdr3_aa: CASSLEKNTEAFF; cdr3_nt: TGTGCCAGCAGCCTCGAGAAGAACACTGAAGCTTTCTTT
clone_size: .; d_call: .; j_call: TRBJ1-2; v_call: TRBV7-2; cdr3_length: 13; cdr3_aa: CASSTQANYGYTF; cdr3_nt: TGTGCCAGCAGCACCCAAGCTAACTATGGCTACACCTTC
clone_size: once; d_call: TRBD1; j_call: TRBJ2-7; v_call: TRBV4-1; cdr3_length: 15; cdr3_aa: CASSQTPGQGYEQYF; cdr3_nt: TGCGCCAGCAGCCAAACCCCGGGACAGGGATACGAGCAGTACTTC
clone_size: .; d_call: .; j_call: TRBJ1-3; v_call: TRBV7-2; cdr3_length: 13; cdr3_aa: CASSSRGGNTIYF; cdr3_nt: TGTGCCAGCAGCTCCAGGGGTGGAAACACCATATATTTT
clone_size: .; d_call: .; j_call: TRBJ2-1; v_call: TRBV29-1; cdr3_length: 11; cdr3_aa: CSVAMYNEQFF; cdr3_nt: TGCAGCGTGGCCATGTACAATGAGCAGTTCTTC
clone_size: .; d_call: TRBD1; j_call: TRBJ2-1; v_call: TRBV28; cdr3_length: 16; cdr3_aa: CASSGLRGLQDDEQFF; cdr3_nt: TGTGCCAGCAGTGGACTCAGGGGGCTGCAGGACGATGAGCAGTTCTTC
clone_size: .; d_call: .; j_call: TRBJ2-6; v_call: TRBV5-1; cdr3_length: 16; cdr3_aa: CASSGEVNSGANVLTF; cdr3_nt: TGCGCCAGCTCAGGAGAGGTAAACTCTGGGGCCAACGTCCTGACTTTC
clone_size: .; d_call: .; j_call: TRBJ1-2; v_call: TRBV6-6; cdr3_length: 16; cdr3_aa: CASSFISGVGQEGYTF; cdr3_nt: TGTGCCAGCAGTTTTATTTCAGGTGTCGGGCAGGAAGGCTACACCTTC
clone_size: .; d_call: .; j_call: TRBJ1-1; v_call: TRBV7-8; cdr3_length: 17; cdr3_aa: CASSQGRILRSNTEAFF; cdr3_nt: TGTGCCAGCAGCCAAGGGCGGATTTTGAGATCGAACACTGAAGCTTTCTTT
clone_size: .; d_call: .; j_call: TRBJ1-2; v_call: TRBV29-1; cdr3_length: 12; cdr3_aa: CSVEDRTYGYTF; cdr3_nt: TGCAGCGTTGAAGATAGAACTTATGGCTACACCTTC
clone_size: .; d_call: .; j_call: TRBJ2-7; v_call: TRBV5-1; cdr3_length: 14; cdr3_aa: CASSLDQPYGEQYF; cdr3_nt: TGCGCCAGCAGCTTGGACCAGCCCTACGGCGAGCAGTACTTC
clone_size: .; d_call: TRBD2; j_call: TRBJ2-2; v_call: TRBV5-1; cdr3_length: 17; cdr3_aa: CASSLGSSGGRTGELFF; cdr3_nt: TGCGCCAGCAGCTTGGGGTCTAGCGGGGGTCGGACCGGGGAGCTGTTTTTT
clone_size: .; d_call: .; j_call: TRBJ1-5; v_call: TRBV5-1; cdr3_length: 13; cdr3_aa: CASSLESNQPQHF; cdr3_nt: TGCGCCAGCAGCTTGGAAAGCAATCAGCCCCAGCATTTT
clone_size: few; d_call: .; j_call: TRBJ1-5; v_call: TRBV5-1; cdr3_length: 14; cdr3_aa: CASSLVGGDRPQHF; cdr3_nt: TGCGCCAGCAGCTTGGTCGGAGGGGACCGGCCCCAGCATTTT
clone_size: once; d_call: .; j_call: TRBJ2-7; v_call: TRBV7-3; cdr3_length: 12; cdr3_aa: CASSLQGTGQYF; cdr3_nt: TGTGCCAGCAGCTTACAGGGAACTGGGCAGTACTTC
clone_size: .; d_call: .; j_call: TRBJ2-2; v_call: TRBV4-1; cdr3_length: 14; cdr3_aa: CASSQKLYGGELFF; cdr3_nt: TGCGCCAGCAGCCAAAAACTGTATGGCGGGGAGCTGTTTTTT
clone_size: .; d_call: .; j_call: TRBJ2-7; v_call: TRBV25-1; cdr3_length: 13; cdr3_aa: CASSDEGSDEQYF; cdr3_nt: TGTGCCAGCTCCGATGAGGGATCAGACGAGCAGTACTTC
clone_size: .; d_call: .; j_call: TRBJ2-2; v_call: TRBV11-2; cdr3_length: 14; cdr3_aa: CASSPGIGTGELFF; cdr3_nt: TGTGCCAGCAGCCCAGGAATAGGCACCGGGGAGCTGTTTTTT